This T cell receptor beta chain was recorded in a study of shared clonotypes between healthy human individuals. The study, taken as a whole, reports: A small donor pool kept down the genetic and exposure-history diversity that was represented.

In its sample, this clone was seen a few times. Its specificity is unknown. Other nucleotide sequences in the sample specify the same CDR3. The assay was run at deep level. Genomic DNA per cell subset filled all wells of several immunoSEQ plates. The repertoire was sequenced with immunoSEQ multiplex PCR; TCRdb's copy has only in-frame clones and lacks some. The data show 600,000 to 750,000 clones, about two thirds seen once. The CDR3 contains 13 residues. Germline CDR1 and CDR2: SGHRS and YFSETQ. Between the trimmed V and J ends, which lost 8 bases and 1 base, there was a span of 9 bases. The sequenced sample consisted of memory CD4+ T cells sorted from blood. The subset: CD45RA-negative fraction. The sequence came from a woman aged 30 to 39 in good health. The chain has TRBV5-1 and TRBJ1-4; D unclear. In nucleotides, the CDR3 is TGCGCCAGTAGGTGGGGAACTAATGAAAAACTGTTTTTT. Its protein product is CASRWGTNEKLFF.